This is a list of T cell receptor beta chains from one sample in a study of naive and memory T cell subsets. TCRdb re-called the UMI-ligation and nested PCR reads with MiXCR, one entry per CDR3 protein. The data contain roughly 150,000 distinct CDR3 sequences, approximately 21% of them singletons. Specimen: naive CD8+ T cells from blood. The receptor source for this set is a human donor in good health. Each CDR3 is given with its conserved first and last residue. Fields, in order: D gene, V gene, clone size, J gene, CDR3 DNA, CDR3 protein. The D gene is left open where the match is weak. Clone size is stated in some rows and not others, as once, few, many or a class when expanded.

NA	TRBV3-1	few	TRBJ2-7	TGTGCCAGCACCGCAACTAGCTCCTACGAGCAGTACTTC	CASTATSSYEQYF
NA	TRBV20-1	few	TRBJ1-5	TGCAGTGCTAGTGAAGCCCATAGCAATCAGCCCCAGCATTTT	CSASEAHSNQPQHF
TRBD2	TRBV3-1	few	TRBJ2-7	TGTGCCAGCAGCCCCCCCTGGGGAGCGGGAGAAGAATCCTACGAGCAGTACTTC	CASSPPWGAGEESYEQYF
NA	TRBV15	few	TRBJ1-5	TGTGCCACCAGCAGAGATTGGTTACAGCGAAATCAGCCCCAGCATTTT	CATSRDWLQRNQPQHF
NA	TRBV9	NA	TRBJ2-3	TGTGCCAGCAGTGCAGGGCCAGATACGCAGTATTTT	CASSAGPDTQYF
NA	TRBV12-3/TRBV12-4	few	TRBJ2-7	TGTGCCAGCAGGGACGGGTCCGACTACGAGCAGTACTTC	CASRDGSDYEQYF
TRBD1	TRBV28	NA	TRBJ2-1	TGTGCCAGCAGTTTATATGGACAGGACAATGAGCAGTTCTTC	CASSLYGQDNEQFF
NA	TRBV7-2	few	TRBJ2-3	TGTGCCAGCAGCTTAGACCAGGGGATGAGCACAGATACGCAGTATTTT	CASSLDQGMSTDTQYF
NA	TRBV4-1	few	TRBJ2-7	TGCGCCAGCAGCCACTTACACAGCTACGAGCAGTACTTC	CASSHLHSYEQYF
NA	TRBV6-1	few	TRBJ1-1	TGTGCCAGCAGTGGGGGTGCGGGGGCGTACACTGAAGCTTTCTTT	CASSGGAGAYTEAFF
TRBD1	TRBV30	NA	TRBJ1-5	TGTGCCTGGACCCCGGGACAGGGGGTCGCGCTCAATCAGCCCCAGCATTTT	CAWTPGQGVALNQPQHF